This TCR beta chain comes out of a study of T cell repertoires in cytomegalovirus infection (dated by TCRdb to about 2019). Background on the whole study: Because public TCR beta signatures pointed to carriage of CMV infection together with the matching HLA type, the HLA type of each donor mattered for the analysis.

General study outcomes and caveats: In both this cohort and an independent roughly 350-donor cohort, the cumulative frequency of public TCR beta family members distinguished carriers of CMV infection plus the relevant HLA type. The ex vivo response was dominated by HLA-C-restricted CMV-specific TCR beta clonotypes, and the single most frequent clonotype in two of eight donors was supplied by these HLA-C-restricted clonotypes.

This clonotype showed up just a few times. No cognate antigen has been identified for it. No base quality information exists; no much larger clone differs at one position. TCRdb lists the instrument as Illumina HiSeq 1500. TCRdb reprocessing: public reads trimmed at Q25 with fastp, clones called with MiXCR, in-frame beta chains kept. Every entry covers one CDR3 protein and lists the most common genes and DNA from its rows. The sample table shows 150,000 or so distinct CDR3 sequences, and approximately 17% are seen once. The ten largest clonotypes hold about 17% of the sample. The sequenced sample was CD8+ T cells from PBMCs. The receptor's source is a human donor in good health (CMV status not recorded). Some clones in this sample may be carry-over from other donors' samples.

CDR3 region: CASTDGDRALFF. In nucleotides, the sequence is TGTGCCAGCACCGACGGAGACAGGGCCCTTTTCTTT. Here the chain combines TRBV25-1 and TRBJ1-1, and TRBD1 aligns with 7 junction nucleotides. As encoded in the germline V gene, CDR1 is MGHDK while CDR2 is SYGVNS. There are 12 amino acids in the CDR3, from cysteine to phenylalanine inclusive. CDR3 DNA only is kept here, 36 bases in frame from base 1. The germline V end is reduced by 7 bases and the J end by 13 bases; junction bases left unmatched: 12.